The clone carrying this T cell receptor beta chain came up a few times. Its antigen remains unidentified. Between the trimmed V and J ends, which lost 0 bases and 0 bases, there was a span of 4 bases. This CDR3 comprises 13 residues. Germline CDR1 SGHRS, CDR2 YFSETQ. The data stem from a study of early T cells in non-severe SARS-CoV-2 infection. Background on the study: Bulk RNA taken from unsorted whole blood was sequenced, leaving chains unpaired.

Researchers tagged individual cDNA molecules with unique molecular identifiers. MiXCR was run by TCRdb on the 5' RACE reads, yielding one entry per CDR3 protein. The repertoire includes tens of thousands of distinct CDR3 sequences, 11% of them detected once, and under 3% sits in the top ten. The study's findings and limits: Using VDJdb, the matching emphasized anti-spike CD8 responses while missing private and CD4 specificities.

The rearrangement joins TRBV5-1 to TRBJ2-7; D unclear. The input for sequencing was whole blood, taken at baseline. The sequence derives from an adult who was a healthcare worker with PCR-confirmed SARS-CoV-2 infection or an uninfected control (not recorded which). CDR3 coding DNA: TGCGCCAGCAGCTTGGAGGGCTCCTACGAGCAGTACTTC. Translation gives CASSLEGSYEQYF. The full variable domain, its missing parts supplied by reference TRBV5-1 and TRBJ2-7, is KAGVTQTPRYLIKTRGQQVTLSCSPISGHRSVSWYQQTPGQGLQFLFEYFSETQRNKGNFPGRFSGRQFSNSRSEMNVSTLELGDSALYLCASSLEGSYEQYFGPGTRLTVT.